The rows below give T cell receptor beta chains drawn from one sample of a study of blood T cell repertoires in COVID-19. Produced via immunoSEQ multiplex PCR; TCRdb's table is partial and in-frame only. The table has around 180,000 clones, about 88% seen once; the top ten hold 2.5% to 3.5%. The sample was peripheral blood. These receptors all come from a woman under 40 with active or convalescent COVID-19. Each CDR3 is given with its conserved first and last residue. The D gene is left open where the match is weak. Clone size is shown for a subset of rows, as once, few, many or a class of expanded clone.

length: 14; V: TRBV4-1; J: TRBJ2-3; D: NA; size: once; DNA: TGCGCCAGCAGCCAAGATCCTAGCACAGATACGCAGTATTTT; CDR3: CASSQDPSTDTQYF
length: 14; V: TRBV5-1; J: TRBJ1-2; D: NA; size: NA; DNA: TGCGCCAGCAGCCCCCAGACAGGCAACTATGGCTACACCTTC; CDR3: CASSPQTGNYGYTF
length: 10; V: TRBV6-6; J: TRBJ1-2; D: NA; size: NA; DNA: TGTGCCAGCAGGGGAGGGAGCCCTATCTTC; CDR3: CASRGGSPIF
length: 16; V: TRBV28; J: TRBJ1-3; D: TRBD1; size: NA; DNA: TGTGCCAGCAGTCCCCTGACAGGGGAAGGTGGAAACACCATATATTTT; CDR3: CASSPLTGEGGNTIYF
length: 13; V: TRBV5-6; J: TRBJ2-1; D: TRBD2; size: NA; DNA: TGTGCCAGCAGCTTTGCTAGCGGTAATGAGCAGTTCTTC; CDR3: CASSFASGNEQFF
length: 15; V: TRBV3-1/TRBV3-2; J: TRBJ2-1; D: TRBD2; size: NA; DNA: TGTGCCAGCAGCCAAACTAGCGGGAGGTTCTATGAGCAGTTCTTC; CDR3: CASSQTSGRFYEQFF
length: 15; V: TRBV27; J: TRBJ2-5; D: TRBD1; size: many; DNA: TGTGCCAGCAGTCGCCAGGGGGCTACGATGGAGACCCAGTACTTC; CDR3: CASSRQGATMETQYF
length: 14; V: TRBV3-1/TRBV3-2; J: TRBJ2-5; D: NA; size: NA; DNA: TGTGCCAGCACCCAGACAGGGACTCAAGAGACCCAGTACTTC; CDR3: CASTQTGTQETQYF
length: 14; V: TRBV6-5; J: TRBJ1-2; D: TRBD1; size: NA; DNA: TGTGCCAGCAGTTTACAGGGGGGGAGTTATGGCTACACCTTC; CDR3: CASSLQGGSYGYTF
length: 15; V: TRBV4-1; J: TRBJ1-4; D: TRBD1; size: NA; DNA: TGCGCCAGCAGCCAAGACCAGGGGGGACGGGAAAAACTGTTTTTT; CDR3: CASSQDQGGREKLFF
length: 16; V: TRBV28; J: TRBJ1-4; D: NA; size: NA; DNA: TGTGCCAGCAGTCACCGTTTTAGGCCGGGAAATGAAAAACTGTTTTTT; CDR3: CASSHRFRPGNEKLFF
length: 12; V: TRBV12-3/TRBV12-4; J: TRBJ2-1; D: NA; size: NA; DNA: TGTGCCAGCAGTTTTTCTCTTATTGAGCAGTTCTTC; CDR3: CASSFSLIEQFF
length: 16; V: TRBV11-2; J: TRBJ1-1; D: TRBD1; size: NA; DNA: TGTGCCAGCAGCTTAGGACAGGGTTATTCGGATACTGAAGCTTTCTTT; CDR3: CASSLGQGYSDTEAFF
length: 16; V: TRBV6-1; J: TRBJ1-1; D: NA; size: NA; DNA: TGTGCCAGCAGTGAAGCAGAGGGGGTGACGAACACTGAAGCTTTCTTT; CDR3: CASSEAEGVTNTEAFF
length: 16; V: TRBV4-1; J: TRBJ1-4; D: NA; size: NA; DNA: TGCGCCAGCAGCCAAGTACCGACCGGGGCTAATGAAAAACTGTTTTTT; CDR3: CASSQVPTGANEKLFF
length: 16; V: TRBV25-1; J: TRBJ2-2; D: NA; size: few; DNA: TGTGCCAGCAGTGAAGCCAGGGCAAGGGACACCGGGGAGCTGTTTTTT; CDR3: CASSEARARDTGELFF
length: 17; V: TRBV28; J: TRBJ2-4; D: TRBD2; size: NA; DNA: TGTGCCAGCGGAGGACTAGCGGGGGTATCGGCCAAAAACATTCAGTACTTC; CDR3: CASGGLAGVSAKNIQYF
length: 15; V: TRBV6-5; J: TRBJ1-1; D: NA; size: NA; DNA: TGTGCCAGCAGTTCCCGAAGGGGGAGTTTAGCTGAAGCTTTCTTT; CDR3: CASSSRRGSLAEAFF
length: 15; V: TRBV7-9; J: TRBJ2-7; D: NA; size: NA; DNA: TGTGCCAGCAGCCCGGGGACTGCAAGCTCCTACGAGCAGTACTTC; CDR3: CASSPGTASSYEQYF
length: 14; V: TRBV27; J: TRBJ1-6; D: TRBD1; size: NA; DNA: TGTGCCAGCAGTAGGGGACAGTTTAATTCACCCCTCCACTTT; CDR3: CASSRGQFNSPLHF
length: 14; V: TRBV9; J: TRBJ2-3; D: NA; size: NA; DNA: TGTGCCAGCAGCGTTGGCGGGGACACAGATACGCAGTATTTT; CDR3: CASSVGGDTDTQYF
length: 18; V: TRBV6-6; J: TRBJ2-6; D: TRBD1; size: NA; DNA: TGTGCCAGCAGTCCTAAGCAGGGAGAAGGGGGCGGGGCCAACGTCCTGACTTTC; CDR3: CASSPKQGEGGGANVLTF
length: 13; V: TRBV5-1; J: TRBJ2-7; D: TRBD2; size: NA; DNA: TGCGCCAGCAGTAATAGCGGGAGTCAAGAGCAGTACTTC; CDR3: CASSNSGSQEQYF
length: 15; V: TRBV10-3; J: TRBJ1-5; D: NA; size: NA; DNA: TGTGCCATCAGTGAGTCCGTGGGGGAGGGACAGCCCCAGCATTTT; CDR3: CAISESVGEGQPQHF
length: 15; V: TRBV2; J: TRBJ1-4; D: TRBD1; size: NA; DNA: TGTGCCAGTATGTTTGACAGGGAGGCTAATGAAAAACTGTTTTTT; CDR3: CASMFDREANEKLFF
length: 18; V: TRBV2; J: TRBJ2-7; D: NA; size: NA; DNA: TGTGCCAGCAGATGGTCCGAGACAGGAGGCGAATTTCGACGCGAGCAGTACTTC; CDR3: CASRWSETGGEFRREQYF
length: 13; V: TRBV19; J: TRBJ1-6; D: NA; size: NA; DNA: TGTGCCAGTAGGACACCTGATAATTCACCCCTCCACTTT; CDR3: CASRTPDNSPLHF
length: 16; V: TRBV7-5; J: TRBJ1-2; D: NA; size: NA; DNA: TGTGCCAGAAGCTCTGTCCCGGACAGTCTTAACTATGGCTACACCTTC; CDR3: CARSSVPDSLNYGYTF
length: 16; V: TRBV11-3; J: TRBJ2-7; D: TRBD2; size: few; DNA: TGTGCCAGCAGCTTACTTTCGAGCGGGGGCACCTACGAGCAGTACTTC; CDR3: CASSLLSSGGTYEQYF
length: 16; V: TRBV7-8; J: TRBJ1-4; D: TRBD1; size: NA; DNA: TGTGCCAGCAGCTCCCGAGTGTCCGGACAGGGTGAAAAACTGTTTTTT; CDR3: CASSSRVSGQGEKLFF
length: 12; V: TRBV12-3/TRBV12-4; J: TRBJ1-1; D: NA; size: NA; DNA: TGTGCCAGCAGTTTAGGCGGGTATGAAGCTTTCTTT; CDR3: CASSLGGYEAFF
length: 16; V: TRBV5-1; J: TRBJ2-7; D: NA; size: NA; DNA: TGCGCCAGCAGCCCGGCCGGGGGACAGCGCCGCTACGAGCAGTACTTC; CDR3: CASSPAGGQRRYEQYF
length: 18; V: TRBV3-1/TRBV3-2; J: TRBJ1-1; D: NA; size: NA; DNA: TGTGCCAGCAGCCATTCCCCGGCCGCGGGACTCGAGAACACTGAAGCTTTCTTT; CDR3: CASSHSPAAGLENTEAFF
length: 12; V: TRBV19; J: TRBJ1-2; D: NA; size: NA; DNA: TGTGCCAGTACGACAGGCAACTATGGCTACACCTTC; CDR3: CASTTGNYGYTF
length: 16; V: TRBV7-9; J: TRBJ2-7; D: TRBD1; size: NA; DNA: TGTGCCAGCAGCTTAGCGACAGGGGGTCTTACCTACGAGCAGTACTTC; CDR3: CASSLATGGLTYEQYF
length: 14; V: TRBV21-1; J: TRBJ2-5; D: NA; size: NA; DNA: TGTGCCAGCAGGGGAAGCGTGAGCAGGGATACGCCGTACTTC; CDR3: CASRGSVSRDTPYF
length: 14; V: TRBV6-6; J: TRBJ1-4; D: NA; size: NA; DNA: TGTGCCAGCAGTTACTCGGGTTCGGGGGAAAAACTGTTTTTT; CDR3: CASSYSGSGEKLFF
length: 15; V: TRBV7-2; J: TRBJ1-6; D: NA; size: NA; DNA: TGTGCCAGCATCCCACGCCAGGGTATTCATTCACCCCTCCACTTT; CDR3: CASIPRQGIHSPLHF
length: 15; V: TRBV18; J: TRBJ2-2; D: TRBD1; size: NA; DNA: TGTGCCAGCTCACCACTTGGACAGGGGGCCGGGGAGCTGTTTTTT; CDR3: CASSPLGQGAGELFF
length: 14; V: TRBV20-1; J: TRBJ1-3; D: TRBD1; size: NA; DNA: TGCAGTGCTAGTAAGGGGGCCTCTGGAAACACCATATATTTT; CDR3: CSASKGASGNTIYF
length: 14; V: TRBV6-6; J: TRBJ1-5; D: NA; size: NA; DNA: TGTGCCAGCAGTCGGGACAATAGCAATCAGCCCCAGCATTTT; CDR3: CASSRDNSNQPQHF
length: 15; V: TRBV6-5; J: TRBJ2-7; D: TRBD1; size: NA; DNA: TGTGCCAGCACCCTATTCCGGGACAGGCCTCGCGAGCAGTACTTC; CDR3: CASTLFRDRPREQYF
length: 14; V: TRBV21-1; J: TRBJ1-5; D: NA; size: NA; DNA: TGTGCCAGCAGCAAAGTTTGGCAGAATCAGCCCCAGCATTTT; CDR3: CASSKVWQNQPQHF